The T cell receptor (beta chain) under discussion was sequenced for a study of blood T cells in healthy people across ages. Looking at the study overall: Per two T cells, about one barcoded beta molecule was captured through template switching.

A sample-barcoded 5' primer and a J-beta primer mix were used in a second PCR of roughly 7 to 12 cycles. Tags on each cDNA molecule came from a template-switch adaptor with 12 random nucleotides. Individual samples furnished no less than 2.5 million CDR3-containing paired-end reads apiece. TCRdb re-analysed the 5' RACE reads in MiXCR, keeping a single row per CDR3 protein. The top ten clones hold about 11% of a sample with about 1.6 million distinct CDR3 sequences, roughly a third of them seen once. The CDR3 contains 15 residues. V was cut by 0 bases and J by 7 bases, with 15 bases left in between. Germline V lookup: CDR1 SGHVS, CDR2 FQNEAQ.

The rearrangement links TRBV7-8 to TRBJ2-5; D not resolved. The sequence came from a woman aged 30 to 39 in good health. Sequenced: blood. The CDR3 DNA follows: TGTGCCAGCAGCTTAGCCTCCGGGCTAGATGTGACCCAGTACTTC. Its translation: CASSLASGLDVTQYF. The full variable domain, completed using reference TRBV7-8 and TRBJ2-5, is GAGVSQSPRYKVAKRGQDVALRCDPISGHVSLFWYQQALGQGPEFLTYFQNEAQLDKSGLPSDRFFAERPEGSVSTLKIQRTQQEDSAVYLCASSLASGLDVTQYFGPGTRLLVL.